This TCR beta chain is from a study of T cell responses to AZD1222 COVID-19 vaccine. General study findings and limits: Repertoire sampling happened only post peak T cell response.

TCRdb's table, derived via immunoSEQ multiplex PCR, lists solely in-frame clones and lacks some. Among around 170,000 clones, just over 85% were seen once, and the ten largest hold around a tenth. Concerning this clone: Antigen specificity is unknown.

Germline V gives CDR1 SEHNR, CDR2 FQNEAQ (reference sequence). The CDR3 runs 12 residues. V was pared by 5 bases and J by 4 bases, with 9 bases between. The sequence was collected from an adult who received the AZD1222 COVID-19 vaccine. Sample: peripheral blood, taken 28 days after the second AZD1222 dose. The chain couples TRBV7-9 to TRBJ2-7; no reliable D call. The CDR3 nucleotides read TGTGCCAGCAGCCCCCTAGGGTACGAGCAGTACTTC. Protein: CASSPLGYEQYF.